The 25 T cell receptor beta chains below all came from one sample that was sequenced in a study of cytomegalovirus exposure and HLA in healthy donors. Use of 60 Vbeta and 13 Jbeta primers characterized the PCR. Produced via immunoSEQ multiplex PCR; TCRdb's table is partial and in-frame only. The sample has 95,000 to 100,000 clones; roughly 79% are singletons. Source material: PBMCs. These receptors were obtained from a man aged 40-49 years in good health and CMV-seronegative.

The chain links TRBV4-1 to TRBJ2-5; D may be TRBD2 (6 bases). V was cut by 3 bases and J by 3 bases, with 17 bases left in between. CDR1 is MGHRA and CDR2 is YSYEKL in the germline V gene. This CDR3 comprises 16 residues. The CDR3 region has the DNA TGCGCCAGCAGCCAGAGTGGGCGGGAATCGGAAGAGACCCAGTACTTC. This encodes CASSQSGRESEETQYF.

The J gene is TRBJ1-2, the V gene TRBV5-6; no definite D call. The CDR3 sequence is 15 residues long. CDR1 SGHDT and CDR2 YYEEEE come from the germline V gene. V dropped 1 base and J dropped 2 bases, with 12 bases sitting between them. CDR3 sequence: CASSLLRGTNYGYTF. The CDR3 coding sequence is TGTGCCAGCAGCTTGCTTCGGGGAACCAACTATGGCTACACCTTC.

This chain uses TRBV21-1 with TRBJ2-7; the D call of TRBD2 is as the table states it, not checked on the DNA. TRBV21-1 is labeled a pseudogene. This CDR3 is 10 amino acids long. Here the CDR3 DNA reads TGTGCCAGCAGCCATACGGGGCAGTACTTC. Protein sequence: CASSHTGQYF.

The gene calls are TRBV28 and TRBJ2-3; TRBD1 aligns across 7 bases. CDR1 is MDHEN and CDR2 is SYDVKM in the germline V gene. The CDR3 extends over 14 amino acids. The V segment lost 8 bases and the J segment 0 bases; nucleotides outside the gene matches: 5. Written as DNA, the CDR3 is TGTGCCAGCCGGAGGACAGGAAGCACAGATACGCAGTATTTT. Its translation: CASRRTGSTDTQYF.

The J gene is TRBJ2-7, the V gene TRBV28; TRBD1 is a possible D gene (9 bases). Germline CDR1 MDHEN, CDR2 SYDVKM. This CDR3 comprises 16 residues. V lost 3 bases and J lost 6, with 21 bases in between. CDR3: CASSFSREGQGFEQYF. The CDR3 DNA reads as TGTGCCAGCAGTTTTAGTCGGGAGGGACAGGGTTTCGAGCAGTACTTC.

The chain is built from TRBV7-2 and TRBJ1-2; D is unresolved. Germline V gene data show CDR1 as SGHTA and CDR2 as FQGNSA. CDR3 length: 14 amino acids. The V gene lost 2 bases and the J gene lost 7 bases, with 14 bases spanning the gap. As DNA, the CDR3 is TGTGCCAGCAGCTTATCTGAGGAGATGCGTGGCTACACCTTC. Translating gives CASSLSEEMRGYTF.

V usage is TRBV18 and J usage is TRBJ2-1; 7 bases line up with TRBD2. The CDR3 totals 15 residues. From germline, CDR1 is KGHSH and CDR2 LQKENI. The V and J ends lost 6 bases and 2 bases, in that order; junction bases with no gene match: 7. The CDR3 loop reads CASSPVGTTYNEQFF. CDR3 DNA sequence: TGTGCCAGCTCGCCGGTGGGGACTACCTACAATGAGCAGTTCTTC.

The gene calls are TRBV18 and TRBJ2-5; TRBD1 might be the D (6 bases). Near its end, the DNA agrees better with TRBJ2-7, so the J call may be wrong. CDR1 is KGHSH, CDR2 LQKENI, per germline. CDR3 length: 15 residues. This chain's CDR3 is CASSPNSRGSYEQYF. The CDR3 bases are TGTGCCAGCTCACCAAACAGCAGGGGATCCTACGAGCAGTACTTC.

J is TRBJ2-7 and V is TRBV18; no firm D call. The V end was cut by 0 bases, the J end by 2 bases, with 11 bases between. The CDR3 consists of 15 residues. Looked up from germline, CDR1 is KGHSH and CDR2 is LQKENI. The CDR3 nucleotides are TGTGCCAGCTCACCACCCTTGTCTAGTACCTACGAGCAGTACTTC. Its protein product is CASSPPLSSTYEQYF.

This chain connects TRBV4-1 to TRBJ2-7, with 8 positions matching TRBD1. Germline values: CDR1 MGHRA, CDR2 YSYEKL. V dropped 1 base and J dropped 3; count of bases not matched to a gene: 8. CDR3 length equals 16 residues. CDR3 sequence (DNA): TGCGCCAGCAGCCAAGGCCTAGGGACAGGCAACTACGAGCAGTACTTC. It encodes CASSQGLGTGNYEQYF.

The gene calls are TRBV7-9 and TRBJ1-3, with D perhaps matching TRBD1 (5 bases). Germline V gene data show CDR1 as SEHNR and CDR2 as FQNEAQ (reference sequence). Trimming shortened V by 1 base and J by 8 bases, and 12 bases separated the two germline ends. This CDR3 contains 14 residues. CDR3 coding DNA: TGTGCCAGCAGCTTAGACAGGATAGGGGACACCATATATTTT. Translating it yields CASSLDRIGDTIYF.

In its sample, this clone was seen once. The V call is TRBV6-4, the J call TRBJ2-1; 7 nucleotides line up with TRBD1. This CDR3 is 15 amino acids long. Germline lookup yields CDR1 MRHNA and CDR2 SNTAGT. J lost 4 bases, V lost 6 bases, and 9 bases had no gene match. CDR3 amino acids: CASRPSGTAYNEQFF. CDR3 sequence (DNA): TGTGCCAGCAGGCCCTCCGGGACAGCTTACAATGAGCAGTTCTTC.

The rearrangement links TRBV28 to TRBJ2-5; TRBD2 aligns across 10 bases. This CDR3 has 15 residues. Looked up from germline, CDR1 is MDHEN and CDR2 is SYDVKM. The V and J ends lost 6 bases and 7 bases, in that order; junction bases with no gene match: 11. The CDR3 here is CASSSTSGTPGTQYF. CDR3 nucleotide sequence: TGTGCCAGCAGCTCAACTAGCGGGACGCCCGGGACCCAGTACTTC.

As concerns this clone: This same CDR3 is encoded by further DNA sequences in the sample. The chain uses TRBV4-3 and TRBJ2-3; D remains unclear. Germline CDR1 is LGHNA and CDR2 is YSLEER. Trimming stripped 0 bases from V and 0 bases from J, with 10 bases between. This CDR3 region has 16 residues. The CDR3 reads CASSQDAAFSTDTQYF. The CDR3 coding sequence is TGCGCCAGCAGCCAAGATGCTGCGTTCAGCACAGATACGCAGTATTTT.

This rearrangement joins TRBV13 to TRBJ2-3; possible D gene TRBD1, 6 bases. V gave up 4 bases and J gave up 7 bases, with 15 bases separating them. Germline V gene data show CDR1 as PRHDT and CDR2 as FYEKMQ (reference sequence). The CDR3 runs to 14 residues. Here the CDR3 reads CASSSRQVVNTQYF. For the CDR3, the DNA is TGTGCCAGCAGCTCCAGACAGGTAGTGAATACGCAGTATTTT.

The chain joins TRBV25-1 to TRBJ2-2; 7 positions match TRBD1. V lost 5 bases to trimming and J lost 4 bases; unmatched junction nucleotides: 4. Germline lookup yields CDR1 MGHDK and CDR2 SYGVNS. This CDR3 has 14 residues. CDR3 DNA sequence: TGTGCCAGCAGTTGGAACAGGGGCACCGGGGAGCTGTTTTTT. Amino acids: CASSWNRGTGELFF.

This clone was observed once. The chain employs TRBV28 and TRBJ2-1; 8 bases match TRBD1. This CDR3 has 15 residues. The J segment lost 7 bases and the V segment lost 3 bases, leaving 8 bases of the junction unmatched. The germline CDR1 and CDR2 sequences are MDHEN and SYDVKM. CDR3 sequence: CASSLPTGAANEQFF. CDR3 in DNA: TGTGCCAGCAGTTTGCCGACAGGGGCAGCTAATGAGCAGTTCTTC.

A single count supports this clone. The chain has TRBV7-9 and TRBJ1-1, with D perhaps matching TRBD1 (5 bases). CDR1 is SEHNR, CDR2 FQNEAQ, per germline (reference sequence). V was cut by 5 bases and J by 1 base, with 14 bases left in between. CDR3 size: 15 residues. CDR3 amino acids: CASSLPTVANTEAFF. In DNA, the CDR3 is TGTGCCAGCAGCCTCCCGACAGTGGCGAACACTGAAGCTTTCTTT.

The chain recombines TRBV7-2 with TRBJ2-7; 8 bases line up with TRBD2. The CDR3 is 15 residues long. From germline, CDR1 is SGHTA and CDR2 FQGNSA. The junction had 8 bases not matched to a gene; V was cut back by 5 bases and J by 2 bases. CDR3 sequence reads: CASSITSGGTYEQYF. The CDR3 coding sequence is TGTGCCAGCAGCATAACTAGCGGTGGAACCTACGAGCAGTACTTC. Supplemented by reference TRBV7-2 and TRBJ2-7, the full variable domain reads GAGVSQSPSNKVTEKGKDVELRCDPISGHTALYWYRQSLGQGLEFLIYFQGNSAPDKSGLPSDRFSAERTGGSVSTLTIQRTQQEDSAVYLCASSITSGGTYEQYFGPGTRLTVT.

The genes are TRBV19 and TRBJ1-1; no definite D call. The V end lost 8 bases, the J end lost 2 bases, and 15 bases lay between the germline ends. CDR3 length equals 14 residues. Germline lookup yields CDR1 LNHDA and CDR2 SQIVND (reference sequence). The CDR3 region is CASEISGYNTEAFF. The DNA of the CDR3 is TGTGCCAGTGAAATTAGCGGCTACAACACTGAAGCTTTCTTT.

This chain joins TRBV5-1 and TRBJ1-6; perhaps TRBD1 as D (5 bases). V was cut by 4 bases and J by 5 bases, with 13 bases left in between. The CDR3 is made up of 15 amino acids. The V gene's germline CDR1 is SGHRS and CDR2 YFSETQ. The chain's CDR3 is CASSSKGIDNSPLHF. CDR3 sequence (DNA): TGCGCCAGCAGCAGCAAGGGGATTGATAATTCACCCCTCCACTTT.

The chain links TRBV7-2 to TRBJ1-6, with 9 bases that match TRBD1. CDR3 size: 15 residues. Germline V CDR1 and CDR2: SGHTA, FQGNSA. The V and J ends lost 4 bases and 9 bases, in that order; junction bases with no gene match: 7. CDR3: CASSYTGTGSSPLHF. The CDR3 nucleotides are TGTGCCAGCAGCTACACCGGGACAGGGTCTTCACCCCTCCACTTT.

This CDR3 reads CASSQDFLAGYF. In DNA, the CDR3 is TGCGCCAGCAGCCAAGATTTCCTAGCGGGGTACTTC. The rearrangement uses TRBV4-3 and TRBJ2-7; 8 bases fit TRBD2. Germline V gene data show CDR1 as LGHNA and CDR2 as YSLEER. Losses at the gene ends were 0 bases for V and 12 bases for J; bases not matched to a gene: 4. This CDR3 is built from 12 residues.

The sample holds a few counts of this clone. The gene calls are TRBV5-1 and TRBJ1-6, with 9 bases identical to TRBD1. V shed 3 bases, J shed 7 bases, and the junction held 11 bases outside the gene matches. Germline V gives CDR1 SGHRS, CDR2 YFSETQ. This CDR3 region has 17 residues. The CDR3 here is CASSWTGTGPSNSPLHF. CDR3 DNA: TGCGCCAGCAGCTGGACCGGGACAGGGCCTTCCAATTCACCCCTCCACTTT.

About this clone: Germline and junction disagree at one end, which may indicate a read error. At the DNA level, this CDR3 is encoded by other sequences in the same sample as well. The rearrangement uses TRBV6-1 and TRBJ2-5; no clear D. This CDR3 has 14 amino acids. The V gene's germline CDR1 is MNHNS and CDR2 SASEGT. The DNA for the CDR3 is TGCGCCAGCAGTTTCCAGAACGGGCAAGAGACCCAGTACTTC. Amino acid sequence: CASSFQNGQETQYF.